This T cell receptor beta chain was captured in a study of T cells in women clearing cervical HPV infection. About the study: Controls gave blood once infection was undetectable; cases at lesion identification. Cases' blood sampling followed lesion detection by median approximately 150 days (90 to 200).

V dropped 2 bases and J dropped 6 bases, with 8 bases sitting between them. The CDR3 is 14 residues long. Germline values: CDR1 MNHNS, CDR2 SASEGT. TCR beta CDR3 amplified by multiplex PCR from roughly 1,300 ng genomic DNA. TCRdb keeps only in-frame clones here, not all; method: immunoSEQ multiplex PCR. The record lists some 15,000 clones, of which the ten most abundant hold less than 25%. Findings and limits, study-wide: Associations may precede or follow infection; HPV-specific or memory T cells were not isolated.

In regard to this clone: Its antigen is currently unknown. The read stops 3 residues short of the end of the CDR3; the missing end is completed from the germline J gene.

This TCR came from a woman aged 18-70 years with a cervical HPV16 infection that either progressed to CIN3+ or cleared (not recorded which). The material sequenced was blood buffy coat. V is TRBV6-1 and J is TRBJ1-6; D call uncertain. The CDR3 DNA, read in part, is TGTGCCAGCAGTGAAAGGCGGGTTAATTCACCC. It specifies CASSERRVNSP. In full, the CDR3 is CASSERRVNSPLHF.